This TCR beta chain appears in the sequencing data of a study of blood T cells in healthy people across ages. Germline CDR1 reads DFQATT; CDR2 reads SNEGSKA (reference sequence). The CDR3 spans 12 residues. Points on this clonotype: This sequence may be a read error, since a much larger clone differs from it by one base.

Together with a sample-barcoded 5' primer, a J-beta primer mix was included in a second PCR lasting roughly 7 to 11 cycles. TCRdb redid the calling of the 5' RACE reads with MiXCR, one entry per CDR3 protein. The table records 1.5 million to 2 million distinct CDR3 sequences, around half of them present only once. Sample: blood. This chain joins TRBV20-1 and TRBJ2-3, with D unclear. This receptor was identified in a woman in her thirties or forties in good health. CDR3 amino acids: CRARANTDTQYF. In DNA, the CDR3 is TGCAGAGCTAGAGCCAATACAGATACGCAGTATTTT.